This TCR beta chain was recorded in a study of monozygotic twins with inflammatory bowel disease (dated by TCRdb to between 2018 and 2020). At the level of the whole study: The complete study included 28 monozygotic twin pairs: 19 IBD-discordant Danish pairs and nine German pairs, of which four were IBD-concordant and five were IBD-discordant. The search for disease-associated traits relied mainly on comparing IBD patients with their genetically identical healthy co-twins within discordant pairs. Each individual had, on average, about 151 000 unique TCRalpha sequences and 181 000 unique TCRbeta sequences available for analysis.

General study outcomes and caveats: Concordant and discordant twins showed no difference in repertoire similarity, possibly because of limited statistical power. The analysis was unable to tell different T cell subtypes apart. Measured by the inverse Simpson index, TCRbeta repertoire diversity was lower in IBD patients than in their healthy co-twins. Because patients received different immunosuppressive treatments, the repertoires may have picked up extra background noise and variability between individuals. The results gave no support for a single strong signal or clonotype linked to IBD. IBD patients shared fewer clonotypes with other individuals than healthy twins did, most markedly in patients showing signs of disease activity.

From each donor, a roughly 2.5 ml peripheral blood sample was collected into PAXgene tubes and stored at -80 degrees C. Without any T cell sorting, total RNA was extracted from whole blood using the PAXgene blood miRNA kit on an automated QIAcube. Peripheral blood from monozygotic twin pairs who were concordant or discordant for inflammatory bowel disease underwent deep TCRalpha and TCRbeta repertoire profiling using unique molecular barcoding. Smoking habits were recorded for all twin pairs, with individuals classified as current, former or never smokers. Counted from cysteine to phenylalanine, this CDR3 has 13 amino acids. Only the protein is available. The germline V gene yields SGHAT for CDR1 and FQNNGV for CDR2. To note about this clonotype: The antigen this receptor binds is unknown.

The library relied on 5' RACE. The input for every TCR library was roughly 3.5 ug of total RNA. For each sample, cDNA synthesis was carried out in eight separate reactions using SMARTScribe reverse transcriptase. During cDNA synthesis, template switching introduced unique molecular identifiers that contained a 6-nucleotide sample barcode. TCRalpha and TCRbeta cDNA was amplified in two nested PCRs of approximately 16 and 10 cycles, and bead purification was carried out after each PCR. Before amplification, cDNA was treated with uracil DNA-glycosylase and purified using the QIAquick PCR purification kit. The second PCR added Illumina TruSeq-compatible adapters along with sample-specific barcodes. Library quality and concentration were assessed using TapeStation and Qubit, and roughly 5.5 ng of each library was pooled. The pooled libraries were sequenced with 2 x 100 bp reads and custom sequencing primers on an Illumina HiSeq2500 single-index Rapid Run. As for the authors' bioinformatics: MiGEC version 1.2.6 was used for UMI-based consensus assembly, which corrected PCR and sequencing errors. MiXCR version 2.1.1 was used to carry out V(D)J alignment, clonotype assembly and CDR3 extraction. To normalise gene usage, clonotype sharing and MAIT/NKT TCR abundance, the analysis used the top 1000, 10 000 and 20 000 clonotypes per sample. After downsampling to 27 000 UMIs, diversity was calculated as the inverse Simpson index using the vegan R package. Paired Mann-Whitney U tests on discordant twin pairs were used, with Benjamini-Hochberg multiple-testing correction. Based on TCRdb reprocessing of the reads, there is one entry per CDR3 protein sequence, and DNA is missing. These V and J calls derive from TCRdb rather than the authors' analysis. The sample table on file contains approximately 85,000 distinct CDR3 sequences. 6.5% to 9% of the sample comes from the top ten.

The rearrangement combines TRBV11-2 with TRBJ1-6. The sequence was collected from a human donor with ulcerative colitis or Crohn's disease, or a healthy co-twin of an affected twin (not recorded which). Sequences were obtained from blood. The CDR3 has the sequence CASSLVRNSPLHF.